The 24 T cell receptor beta chains listed next were all sequenced from one sample in a study of cytomegalovirus exposure and HLA in healthy donors (dated by TCRdb to 2016 to 2017). Library generation was performed with the immunoSEQ multiplex PCR assay. For the multiplex PCR, a mixture combining 60 forward primers for TCR Vbeta segments and 13 reverse primers for TCR Jbeta segments was used. TCRdb obtained this table from immuneACCESS and retained in-frame rearrangements with V and J assigned. These tables miss some clones; where compared with another copy, unresolved V genes account for less than half of the shortfall, and the remainder is unexplained. The table for this sample lists roughly 150,000 clones; roughly 62% of them were counted only once. About 4.7% of the sample goes to the ten largest clones. Sequenced sample: PBMCs. These receptors originate from a man aged 55 to 70 in good health and CMV-seronegative.

The CDR3 nucleotides read TGCGCCAGCAGCGGGGACTATCTAGGCTCCTACGAGCAGTACTTC. It yields the protein CASSGDYLGSYEQYF. This chain uses TRBV4-1 with TRBJ2-7, with 7 positions matching TRBD2. The CDR3 runs to 15 residues. The V and J ends lost 5 bases and 0 bases, in that order; junction bases with no gene match: 7. Germline-derived CDR1 and CDR2 are MGHRA and YSYEKL.

V and J are TRBV4-1 and TRBJ2-1; D remains ambiguous. Germline CDR1 is MGHRA and CDR2 is YSYEKL. V was shortened by 0 bases and J by 9 bases, with 9 bases between the two germline ends. The CDR3 totals 13 residues. CDR3 in amino acids: CASSQDPAAEQFF. The CDR3 DNA reads TGCGCCAGCAGCCAAGATCCGGCGGCTGAGCAGTTCTTC.

Turning to this clone: The same CDR3 also results from other DNA sequences found in this sample. The V gene is TRBV11-2, the J gene TRBJ2-5; D possibly corresponds to TRBD2 (5 bases). V was pared by 3 bases and J by 5 bases, with 7 bases between. The CDR3 has 12 residues. CDR1 and CDR2 from the germline V gene are SGHAT and FQNNGV. The CDR3, as DNA: TGTGCCAGCAGCTTTTCGGGGGAGACCCAGTACTTC. Translated, it gives CASSFSGETQYF.

V usage is TRBV7-8 and J usage is TRBJ2-7, with 9 bases lining up with TRBD1. The CDR3 loop spans 15 amino acids. Germline trimming cut 5 bases from V and 1 base from J; bases unmatched to any gene: 6. Looked up from germline, CDR1 is SGHVS and CDR2 is FQNEAQ. CDR3 sequence: CASSPGQGWSYEQYF. CDR3 in DNA: TGTGCCAGCAGCCCAGGACAGGGGTGGTCCTACGAGCAGTACTTC.

The genes are TRBV28 and TRBJ1-5; D might be TRBD1 (5 bases). In germline, CDR1 is MDHEN, CDR2 SYDVKM. Trimming removed 8 bases at V and 4 bases at J, with 9 bases between. This CDR3 comprises 12 residues. The CDR3 DNA is TGTGCCAGCCAGGGTACTAATCAGCCCCAGCATTTT. As protein: CASQGTNQPQHF.

The chain recombines TRBV28 with TRBJ2-7; D is perhaps TRBD2 (7 bases). V was pared by 1 base and J by 4 bases, with 14 bases between. CDR1 MDHEN and CDR2 SYDVKM come from the germline V gene. The length of the CDR3 is 15 residues. The CDR3 DNA follows: TGTGCCAGCAGTTTATTGGGGGGGCCCCCTTACGAGCAGTACTTC. It encodes CASSLLGGPPYEQYF.

The chain uses TRBV30 and TRBJ2-7; 10 bases line up with TRBD1. The CDR3 is 15 residues long. Germline V CDR1 and CDR2: GTSNPN, SVGIG (reference sequence). V lost 2 bases to trimming and J lost 4 bases; unmatched junction nucleotides: 8. CDR3 in amino acids: CAWSTGTGASYEQYF. Written as DNA, the CDR3 is TGTGCCTGGAGTACCGGGACAGGGGCATCTTACGAGCAGTACTTC.

Worth noting for this clone: The germline gene is not matched at one end of the junction; a read error may be the cause. The rearrangement uses TRBV9 and TRBJ1-1, with D possibly matching TRBD1 (5 bases). This CDR3 contains 14 residues. The germline V gene has CDR1 SGDLS and CDR2 YYNGEE. The CDR3 sequence is CASTVQIGDTEAFF. As DNA, the CDR3 is TGTGCCAGCACCGTACAGATAGGGGACACTGAAGCTTTCTTT.

The chain recombines TRBV7-9 with TRBJ1-4; maybe TRBD1 (6 bases). The CDR3 contains 15 residues. Deletions cut 0 bases from V and 1 base from J, with 6 bases between. Germline CDR1 SEHNR, CDR2 FQNEAQ (reference sequence). The CDR3 is CASSLAGGTNEKLFF. In nucleotides, the CDR3 is TGTGCCAGCAGCTTAGCAGGGGGAACTAATGAAAAACTGTTTTTT.

V is TRBV6-5 and J is TRBJ1-6, with D maybe TRBD1 (5 bases). CDR3 length: 14 residues. Trimming left V 6 bases short and J 6 bases short, with 12 bases between. Germline loops: CDR1 MNHEY, CDR2 SVGAGI. Written as DNA, the CDR3 is TGTGCCAGCAGCCTCCAGGGTCGTAATTCACCCCTCCACTTT. This gives the protein CASSLQGRNSPLHF.

This clone appeared a few times. The chain has TRBV2 and TRBJ2-5, with TRBD2 as a possible D gene (6 bases). The V end was cut by 6 bases, the J end by 2 bases, with 16 bases between. This CDR3 has 15 amino acids. Germline CDR1 SNHLY, CDR2 FYNNEI. CDR3 sequence reads: CASRGPGLLQETQYF. The CDR3 nucleotides read TGTGCCAGCAGGGGCCCGGGACTGCTTCAAGAGACCCAGTACTTC.

The chain carries TRBV27 and TRBJ2-3; maybe TRBD2 (6 bases). Trimming took off 6 bases at V and 1 base at J, with 11 bases between the two ends. This CDR3 has 14 amino acids. The germline V gene has CDR1 MNHEY and CDR2 SMNVEV (reference sequence). CDR3 DNA sequence: TGTGCCAGCAGAACACTAGCAGGCACAGATACGCAGTATTTT. Residues: CASRTLAGTDTQYF.

V gene TRBV5-4 combines with J gene TRBJ2-7, with 7 bases matching TRBD2. This CDR3 has 15 residues. Germline V CDR1 and CDR2: SGHNT, YYREEE (reference sequence). Trimming at V came to 4 bases and at J to 6 bases, leaving 13 bases not matched to a gene. DNA for the CDR3: TGTGCCAGCAGCCAGTCCCGGACTAGTGATTCCGAGCAGTACTTC. Encoded protein: CASSQSRTSDSEQYF.

The CDR3 reads CASSDREWGTDTQYF. The CDR3 region has the DNA TGTGCCAGCAGCGACAGGGAGTGGGGCACAGATACGCAGTATTTT. This chain links TRBV5-6 with TRBJ2-3; 7 bases map to TRBD1. The J segment lost 1 base and the V segment lost 4 bases, leaving 6 bases of the junction unmatched. Germline CDR1 is SGHDT and CDR2 is YYEEEE. The CDR3 is 15 amino acids.

In its sample, this clone was seen once. V and J are TRBV10-2 and TRBJ1-1; 7 bases fit TRBD1. Germline V gives CDR1 WSHSY, CDR2 SAAADI. V lost 0 bases, J lost 5 bases, and 3 bases stayed unmatched. CDR3 length: 14 residues. CDR3 DNA sequence: TGCGCCAGCAGTGAGTCGATCAGGGGGACTGAAGCTTTCTTT. Encoded protein: CASSESIRGTEAFF.

The rearrangement uses TRBV28 and TRBJ2-1, with 8 bases identical to TRBD2. The CDR3 sequence is 17 residues long. The V gene's germline CDR1 is MDHEN and CDR2 SYDVKM. V gave up 7 bases and J gave up 2 bases; unmatched junction bases: 13. The CDR3, as DNA: TGTGCCAGCACCCCTAGCGGGTTAGGTGGGACCTACAATGAGCAGTTCTTC. Amino acids: CASTPSGLGGTYNEQFF.

The V gene is TRBV5-4, the J gene TRBJ1-4; 7 nucleotides match TRBD1. The V gene end was trimmed by 4 bases and the J gene end by 0 bases; junction bases not matched to a gene: 6. Germline CDR1 is SGHNT and CDR2 is YYREEE (reference sequence). This CDR3 contains 16 residues. CDR3 residues: CASSPRTGATNEKLFF. In DNA form, the CDR3 reads TGTGCCAGCAGCCCAAGGACAGGCGCAACTAATGAAAAACTGTTTTTT. The variable domain in full, with the rest retrieved from reference TRBV5-4 and TRBJ1-4, is ETGVTQSPTHLIKTRGQQVTLRCSSQSGHNTVSWYQQALGQGPQFIFQYYREEENGRGNFPPRFSGLQFPNYSSELNVNALELDDSALYLCASSPRTGATNEKLFFGSGTQLSVL.

This rearrangement joins TRBV28 to TRBJ2-7, with unresolved D. The germline V and J ends were trimmed by 3 bases and 4 bases, with 10 bases remaining between them. CDR1 MDHEN and CDR2 SYDVKM come from the germline V gene. The CDR3 runs to 13 residues. CDR3 amino acids: CASSLGQLYEQYF. CDR3 DNA: TGTGCCAGCAGTTTGGGCCAGCTTTACGAGCAGTACTTC.

V is TRBV30 and J is TRBJ2-7; 7 bases are a match to TRBD2. Germline lookup yields CDR1 GTSNPN and CDR2 SVGIG (reference sequence). This CDR3 spans 12 amino acids. Germline trimming cut 4 bases from V and 5 bases from J; bases unmatched to any gene: 5. The CDR3 DNA is TGTGCCTGGATGGGGGGGTTGGACGAGCAGTACTTC. It specifies CAWMGGLDEQYF.

This CDR3 reads CASSPIEFQGGAKNIQYF. The CDR3 coding sequence is TGTGCCAGCTCACCAATTGAATTCCAGGGTGGGGCCAAAAACATTCAGTACTTC. V usage is TRBV18 and J usage is TRBJ2-4; possible D gene TRBD1, 5 bases. The CDR3 is 18 amino acids. Germline values: CDR1 KGHSH, CDR2 LQKENI. Trimming took off 2 bases at V and 1 base at J, with 18 bases between the two ends.

The chain carries TRBV28 and TRBJ2-7; 8 bases are shared with TRBD2. The junction had 12 bases not matched to a gene; V was cut back by 2 bases and J by 0 bases. The CDR3 is 18 amino acids. The germline V gene has CDR1 MDHEN and CDR2 SYDVKM. CDR3 residues: CASSLTAPVAGPSYEQYF. The CDR3 nucleotides are TGTGCCAGCAGTTTAACCGCACCAGTAGCGGGACCCTCCTACGAGCAGTACTTC.

The V and J genes are TRBV5-6 and TRBJ2-5; 7 bases align to TRBD1. This CDR3 is built from 13 residues. CDR1 and CDR2 (germline): SGHDT, YYEEEE. Trimming cost V 4 bases and J 2 bases; bases outside gene matches: 2. The CDR3 spells CASSGGQQETQYF. In nucleotides, the CDR3 is TGTGCCAGCAGCGGGGGACAGCAAGAGACCCAGTACTTC. The full variable domain, rest sourced from reference TRBV5-6 and TRBJ2-5, is DAGVTQSPTHLIKTRGQQVTLRCSPKSGHDTVSWYQQALGQGPQFIFQYYEEEERQRGNFPDRFSGHQFPNYSSELNVNALLLGDSALYLCASSGGQQETQYFGPGTRLLVL.

The rearrangement uses TRBV7-2 and TRBJ2-7; the match to TRBD2 covers 8 bases. V lost 4 bases to trimming and J lost 5 bases; unmatched junction nucleotides: 10. Germline V gives CDR1 SGHTA, CDR2 FQGNSA. The CDR3 is 15 amino acids. The CDR3 sequence: CASSWAGTSGDEQYF. DNA of the CDR3: TGTGCCAGCAGCTGGGCCGGGACTAGTGGGGACGAGCAGTACTTC.

V and J are TRBV2 and TRBJ1-6; D might be TRBD1 (5 bases). Germline values: CDR1 SNHLY, CDR2 FYNNEI. This CDR3 is built from 15 residues. The V end lost 3 bases, the J end lost 7 bases, and 13 bases lay between the germline ends. In DNA, the CDR3 is TGTGCCAGCAGTGAGCGGTCTGGGGGGAATTCACCCCTCCACTTT. This translates into CASSERSGGNSPLHF.